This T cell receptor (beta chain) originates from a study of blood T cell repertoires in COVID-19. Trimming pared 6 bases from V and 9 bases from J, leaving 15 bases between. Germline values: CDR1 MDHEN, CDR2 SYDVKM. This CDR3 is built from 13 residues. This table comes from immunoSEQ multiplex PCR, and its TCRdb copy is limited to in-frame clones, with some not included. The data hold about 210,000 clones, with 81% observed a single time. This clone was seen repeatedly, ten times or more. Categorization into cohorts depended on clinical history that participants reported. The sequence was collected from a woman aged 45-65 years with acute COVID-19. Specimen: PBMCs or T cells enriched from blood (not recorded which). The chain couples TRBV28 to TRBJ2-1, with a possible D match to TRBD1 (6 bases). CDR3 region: CASRSHRVSEQFF. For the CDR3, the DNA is TGTGCCAGCAGATCCCACAGGGTGAGTGAGCAGTTCTTC.